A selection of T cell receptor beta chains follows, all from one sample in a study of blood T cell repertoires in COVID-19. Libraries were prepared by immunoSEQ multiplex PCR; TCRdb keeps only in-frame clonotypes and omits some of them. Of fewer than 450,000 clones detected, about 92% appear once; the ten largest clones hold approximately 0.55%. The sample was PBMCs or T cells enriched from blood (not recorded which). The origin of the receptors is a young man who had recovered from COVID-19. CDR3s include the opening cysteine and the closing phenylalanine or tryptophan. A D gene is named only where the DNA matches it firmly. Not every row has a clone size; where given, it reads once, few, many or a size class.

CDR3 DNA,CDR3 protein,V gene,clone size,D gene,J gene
TGTGCCAGCAGTGAGTCCGGGACAGGAAAGAATCAGCCCCAGCATTTT,CASSESGTGKNQPQHF,TRBV2,-,TRBD1,TRBJ1-5
TGTGCCCGACAGGGCGTGGGAGTCTCCGAGCAGTACTTC,CARQGVGVSEQYF,TRBV30,once,TRBD1,TRBJ2-7
TGTGCCAGTAGTCATGGACAGGATAGAAATCAGCCCCAGCATTTT,CASSHGQDRNQPQHF,TRBV19,-,TRBD1,TRBJ1-5
TGTGCCAGCAGTAACAGGGTGGGTCACACTGAAGCTTTCTTT,CASSNRVGHTEAFF,TRBV28,-,-,TRBJ1-1
TGCGCCAACCTACGAGGGGTTGACCTAGCGGGGGAGCAAGAGACCCAGTACTTC,CANLRGVDLAGEQETQYF,TRBV23-1,-,TRBD2,TRBJ2-5
TGTGCCAGCGCAGATTGGGAGGAGGACGAAAAACTGTTTTTT,CASADWEEDEKLFF,TRBV7-9,-,-,TRBJ1-4
TGTGCCAGCAGATCCACAGGTCATAGCAATCAGCCCCAGCATTTT,CASRSTGHSNQPQHF,TRBV5-5,-,-,TRBJ1-5
TGTGCCAGCAGCCGCTTGACAGGAACTAACTATGGCTACACCTTC,CASSRLTGTNYGYTF,TRBV28,-,-,TRBJ1-2
TGTGCCAGCAGTGAATCGTCCCCGGGGAGTAATGAAAAACTGTTTTTT,CASSESSPGSNEKLFF,TRBV6-1,-,-,TRBJ1-4
TGCAGCGTTGTTCCGGGGGGGAACACTGAAGCTTTCTTT,CSVVPGGNTEAFF,TRBV29-1,-,-,TRBJ1-1
TGTGCCAGCAGCTTAGTTGGGCAGAACACTGAAGCTTTCTTT,CASSLVGQNTEAFF,TRBV7-6,-,-,TRBJ1-1
TGTGCTAGTGGTTTGGCCCGAGCAAGTGGCTACACCTTC,CASGLARASGYTF,TRBV12-5,-,-,TRBJ1-2
TGTGCCAGCACATACCGATTAGCCAACACCGGGGAGCTGTTTTTT,CASTYRLANTGELFF,TRBV28,-,-,TRBJ2-2
TGTGCCAGCAGCTTGGGCGGGGGAAATTCACCCCTCCACTTT,CASSLGGGNSPLHF,TRBV7-9,-,-,TRBJ1-6
TGTGCCAGCAGTTACGAGGCGGGGCCCTATGGCTACACCTTC,CASSYEAGPYGYTF,TRBV6-5,-,-,TRBJ1-2
TGTGCCACCAGCAGAGGGAAAGGAGCCCAAAGCTCCTATAATTCACCCCTCCACTTT,CATSRGKGAQSSYNSPLHF,TRBV15,-,-,TRBJ1-6
TGTGCCAGCAGCACAAACGGGGTGACCCAGTACTTC,CASSTNGVTQYF,TRBV7-9,-,-,TRBJ2-5
TGTGCCAGCAGTGATGAGGACAGGGTGGGGTTGACGCAGTATTTT,CASSDEDRVGLTQYF,TRBV2,-,TRBD1,TRBJ2-3
TGTGCCAGCAGCTTAGTCGAGGAATCTGAAGCTTTCTTT,CASSLVEESEAFF,TRBV7-9,-,-,TRBJ1-1
TGTGCCAGCAGCTTGGAAGCAGGGAATTCACCCCTCCACTTT,CASSLEAGNSPLHF,TRBV7-8,-,-,TRBJ1-6
TGTGCCAGCAGCCAAGAGTGGGGCCTCCAAGAGACCCAGTACTTC,CASSQEWGLQETQYF,TRBV3-1/TRBV3-2,few,-,TRBJ2-5
TGTGCCAGCATTATGAGAGGGCTAAGGCCCCAGCATTTT,CASIMRGLRPQHF,TRBV6-5,-,-,TRBJ1-5
TGTGCCAGCAGTTTTTTAAGAAGGGGAGAGACCCAGTACTTC,CASSFLRRGETQYF,TRBV28,-,-,TRBJ2-5
TGTGCCAGCAGTTACTTCACAGGGTCAGGAAACACCATATATTTT,CASSYFTGSGNTIYF,TRBV6-5,-,-,TRBJ1-3
TGTGCCAGCAGCCAACAGGGGCAACACTATGGCTACACCTTC,CASSQQGQHYGYTF,TRBV4-2,-,-,TRBJ1-2
TGTGCCAGCAGCTTAGGCCAGTACGCGGGTGCTGAAGCTTTCTTT,CASSLGQYAGAEAFF,TRBV13,few,-,TRBJ1-1
TGTGCCAGCTCAATGGGACAGGTAATTGAAGCTTTCTTT,CASSMGQVIEAFF,TRBV19,-,TRBD1,TRBJ1-1
TGTGCCAGCAGTTTGCCGACTAGAGGGGAGCTGTTTTTT,CASSLPTRGELFF,TRBV27,-,-,TRBJ2-2
TGTGCCAGCAGCCAATCCCCATTAGAGAACACTGAAGCTTTCTTT,CASSQSPLENTEAFF,TRBV5-4,-,-,TRBJ1-1
TGTGCCAGCAGTTTATTAGGGGGGGAAGCCAAAAACATTCAGTACTTC,CASSLLGGEAKNIQYF,TRBV27,many,-,TRBJ2-4
TGCGCCAGCAGCCGGGTCGCGGGCACTGAAGCTTTCTTT,CASSRVAGTEAFF,TRBV4-1,-,-,TRBJ1-1
TGTGCCAGCTCACCCGCCGGGACAGGGGGCGTCGCTGGGGCCAACGTCCTGACTTTC,CASSPAGTGGVAGANVLTF,TRBV18,-,TRBD1,TRBJ2-6
TGTGCCAGCAGTATTAGTGACTATGGCTACACCTTC,CASSISDYGYTF,TRBV5-6,-,-,TRBJ1-2
TGTGCCAGCAGCTCCAGGGCATCTGGAAACACCATATATTTT,CASSSRASGNTIYF,TRBV5-4,-,-,TRBJ1-3
TGTGCCAGCAGTTTATACAGCAGGGGGCTTGTTCGGAACACTGAAGCTTTCTTT,CASSLYSRGLVRNTEAFF,TRBV28,-,TRBD1,TRBJ1-1
TGTGCCAGCAGTGTTTCGCAAGAGACCCAGTACTTC,CASSVSQETQYF,TRBV6-1,-,-,TRBJ2-5
TGTGCCAGCAGCTTGCAGGGGAGTAGCAATCAGCCCCAGCATTTT,CASSLQGSSNQPQHF,TRBV7-9,-,-,TRBJ1-5
TGTGCCAGCAGCGAAAATGGACAGGGGGTTAATTCACCCCTCCACTTT,CASSENGQGVNSPLHF,TRBV2,-,TRBD1,TRBJ1-6
TGTGCCAGCAGCTTAAGGCAGGGATTCTTAAGCAATGAGCAGTTCTTC,CASSLRQGFLSNEQFF,TRBV11-3,-,-,TRBJ2-1
TGTGCCAGCAGCTTGGTGGGGCGACCTAATAATTCACCCCTCCACTTT,CASSLVGRPNNSPLHF,TRBV7-2,-,-,TRBJ1-6
TGTGCCAGCAGCTCCGGGACAGGCTCCAACTATGGCTACACCTTC,CASSSGTGSNYGYTF,TRBV5-5,-,TRBD1,TRBJ1-2
TGTGCCTGGAGCCAGGGGCTTACGAATTCACCCCTCCACTTT,CAWSQGLTNSPLHF,TRBV30,-,-,TRBJ1-6
TGTGCCAGCAGTGAAGGGACTAGCGGGTGGGCATGGCAGTACTTC,CASSEGTSGWAWQYF,TRBV2,-,TRBD2,TRBJ2-7
TGTGCCAGCAGTTTAGGGGAGGAGCAGTACTTC,CASSLGEEQYF,TRBV12-3/TRBV12-4,-,-,TRBJ2-7
TGCGCCAGCAGCTTTGGGACAGCTTGGGAGATGAACACTGAAGCTTTCTTT,CASSFGTAWEMNTEAFF,TRBV5-1,-,TRBD1,TRBJ1-1
TGTGCCAGCAGCCCAGGAGGGCTAAATAATTCACCCCTCCACTTT,CASSPGGLNNSPLHF,TRBV9,-,-,TRBJ1-6
TGTGCCAGCAGCCAAGATACCCCACCCCTCTGGACAGGGAGCGGGCATCAGCCCCAGCATTTT,CASSQDTPPLWTGSGHQPQHF,TRBV3-1/TRBV3-2,-,TRBD1,TRBJ1-5
TGTGCCAGCAGAGTCAGGAATAATTCACCCCTCCACTTT,CASRVRNNSPLHF,TRBV6-5,-,-,TRBJ1-6
TGTGCCAGCAGCTTAAGCGGGAGAAGGTCAGATACGCAGTATTTT,CASSLSGRRSDTQYF,TRBV5-8,-,TRBD2,TRBJ2-3
TGTGCCAGCAGCCAAGTTGCAGGGAAAGGGGGCACTGAAGCTTTCTTT,CASSQVAGKGGTEAFF,TRBV3-1/TRBV3-2,-,-,TRBJ1-1
TGTGCCAGCAGCTACGCGAAGGGGTTAAATGAAAAACTGTTTTTT,CASSYAKGLNEKLFF,TRBV7-9,-,-,TRBJ1-4
TGTGCCAGCCGTTCGGGACTCGAAGCTTTCTTT,CASRSGLEAFF,TRBV28,-,-,TRBJ1-1
TGTGCCAGCAGCCTAGGCTATGGAAACACCATATATTTT,CASSLGYGNTIYF,TRBV7-8,-,-,TRBJ1-3